Given below is one T cell receptor (beta chain) in context. Its antigen is unknown. This specimen belongs to a study of cytomegalovirus exposure and HLA in healthy donors. Regarding the study as a whole: A later analysis reported that several of the most significant clusters appeared to be linked to common viral pathogens, among them Epstein-Barr virus. High sensitivity and specificity were reportedly achieved when the classifier diagnosed cytomegalovirus status.

The V and J ends lost 0 bases and 6 bases, in that order; junction bases with no gene match: 3. This CDR3 region has 15 residues. Germline V gene data show CDR1 as MNHNY and CDR2 as SVGAGI (reference sequence). PCR amplification relied on 60 Vbeta primers (plus 13 Jbeta primers). Produced via immunoSEQ multiplex PCR; TCRdb's table is partial and in-frame only. Its table records about 62,000 clones. The chain couples TRBV6-6 to TRBJ2-1; 9 bases are a match to TRBD2. The specimen sequenced was PBMCs. This receptor was obtained from a man aged 25-45 years in good health and CMV-seropositive. DNA of the CDR3: TGTGCCAGCAGTTACTCAGGCGGGAGGGCCAATGAGCAGTTCTTC. It specifies CASSYSGGRANEQFF.